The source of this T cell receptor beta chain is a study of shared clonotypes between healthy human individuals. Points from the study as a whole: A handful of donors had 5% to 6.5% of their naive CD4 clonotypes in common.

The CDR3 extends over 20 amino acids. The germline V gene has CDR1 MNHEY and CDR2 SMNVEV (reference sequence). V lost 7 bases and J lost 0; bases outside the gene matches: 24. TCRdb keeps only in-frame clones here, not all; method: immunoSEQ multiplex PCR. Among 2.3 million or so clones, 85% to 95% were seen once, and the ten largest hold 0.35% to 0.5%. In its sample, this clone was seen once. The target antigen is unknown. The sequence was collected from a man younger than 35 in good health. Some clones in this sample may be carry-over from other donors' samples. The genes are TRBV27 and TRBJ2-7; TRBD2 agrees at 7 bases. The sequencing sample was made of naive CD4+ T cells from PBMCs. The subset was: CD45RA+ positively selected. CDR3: CASTTLVASGRPKASYEQYF. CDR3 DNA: TGTGCCAGCACCACCCTCGTGGCTAGCGGCCGCCCCAAAGCCTCCTACGAGCAGTACTTC.